The 8 T cell receptor beta chains listed next were all sequenced from one sample in a study of blood T cell repertoires in COVID-19. Here immunoSEQ multiplex PCR was the method, and the copy in TCRdb shows in-frame clones only, minus some. Seen here are 150,000 to 200,000 clones, less than 90% observed once, and the top ten hold around 7%. The sequencing sample was made of PBMCs or T cells enriched from blood (not recorded which). Source of these receptors: a woman aged 45-59 years who had recovered from COVID-19.

The chain is built from TRBV5-4 and TRBJ2-7; 8 bases line up with TRBD2. Trimming at V came to 0 bases and at J to 1 base, leaving 3 bases not matched to a gene. This CDR3 is built from 15 residues. CDR1 SGHNT and CDR2 YYREEE come from the germline V gene (reference sequence). This CDR3 reads CASSLAAGASYEQYF. CDR3 bases: TGTGCCAGCAGCTTGGCAGCGGGGGCATCCTACGAGCAGTACTTC.

The rearrangement uses TRBV2 and TRBJ2-5; TRBD2 agrees at 7 bases. Trimming cost V 4 bases and J 5 bases; bases outside gene matches: 10. Germline V gene data show CDR1 as SNHLY and CDR2 as FYNNEI. The length of the CDR3 is 15 residues. The CDR3 region has the DNA TGTGCCAGCAGTGGAAGGGCGGGAGTACGGGAGACCCAGTACTTC. It is translated as CASSGRAGVRETQYF.

The chain employs TRBV11-2 and TRBJ1-4; no firm D call. The CDR3 sequence is 12 residues long. Trimming pared 5 bases from V and 6 bases from J, leaving 7 bases between. Germline CDR1 and CDR2: SGHAT and FQNNGV. The CDR3 is CASSRIDEKLFF. CDR3 nucleotide sequence: TGTGCCAGCAGCCGTATAGATGAAAAACTGTTTTTT.

V gene TRBV19 combines with J gene TRBJ1-2; D gene unclear. Trimming removed 0 bases at V and 5 bases at J, with 13 bases between. The CDR3 is 15 residues long. In germline, CDR1 is LNHDA, CDR2 SQIVND (reference sequence). Here the CDR3 DNA reads TGTGCCAGTAGTATAGAGGGCCAGGTCGGATATGGCTACACCTTC. It encodes CASSIEGQVGYGYTF.

The V call is TRBV14, the J call TRBJ2-7; 9 nucleotides match TRBD1. The CDR3 has 19 amino acids. Looked up from germline, CDR1 is SGHDN and CDR2 is FVKESK. J gave up 3 bases and V 1 base, and 16 bases lay outside the gene matches. CDR3 nucleotides: TGTGCCAGCAGCCAAGGTATATGGGTACGGGACAGGGAATTCTACGAGCAGTACTTC. It specifies CASSQGIWVRDREFYEQYF.

This rearrangement joins TRBV5-8 to TRBJ1-2; D unresolved. This CDR3 contains 13 residues. The V end lost 1 base, the J end lost 5 bases, and 9 bases lay between the germline ends. The germline V gene has CDR1 SGHTS and CDR2 YDEGEE. The CDR3 region has the DNA TGTGCCAGCAGCTTGCGGGGAGATTATGGCTACACCTTC. As protein: CASSLRGDYGYTF.

The gene calls are TRBV9 and TRBJ2-5; 8 bases map to TRBD2. The J segment lost 5 bases and the V segment lost 4 bases, leaving 7 bases of the junction unmatched. The germline V gene encodes CDR1 SGDLS and CDR2 YYNGEE. The CDR3 is 14 amino acids. CDR3 region: CASSPRGGWETQYF. The CDR3 bases are TGTGCCAGCAGCCCCCGGGGGGGGTGGGAGACCCAGTACTTC.

DNA of the CDR3: TGTGCCAGCAGCCACCCGACAGAAAATTCACCCCTCCACTTT. This encodes CASSHPTENSPLHF. The gene calls are TRBV6-5 and TRBJ1-6; TRBD1 might be the D (5 bases). CDR3 length: 14 residues. Germline V gene lookup returns CDR1 MNHEY and CDR2 SVGAGI. Trimming left V 6 bases short and J 7 bases short, with 13 bases between.